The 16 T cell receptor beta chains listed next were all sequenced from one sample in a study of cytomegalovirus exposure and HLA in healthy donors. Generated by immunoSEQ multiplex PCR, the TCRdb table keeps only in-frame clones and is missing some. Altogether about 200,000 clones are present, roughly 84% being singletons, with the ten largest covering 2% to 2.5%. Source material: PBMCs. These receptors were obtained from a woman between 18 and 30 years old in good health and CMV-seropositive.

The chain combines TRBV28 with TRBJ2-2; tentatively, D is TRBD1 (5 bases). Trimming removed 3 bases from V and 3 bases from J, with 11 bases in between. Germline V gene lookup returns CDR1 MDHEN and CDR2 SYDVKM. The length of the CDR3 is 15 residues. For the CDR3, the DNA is TGTGCCAGCAGTTTCGTGACAGATCACACCGGGGAGCTGTTTTTT. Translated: CASSFVTDHTGELFF.

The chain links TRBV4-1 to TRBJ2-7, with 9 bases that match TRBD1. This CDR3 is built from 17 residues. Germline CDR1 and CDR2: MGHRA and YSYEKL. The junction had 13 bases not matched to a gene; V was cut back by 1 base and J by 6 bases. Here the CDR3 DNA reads TGCGCCAGCAGCCAAGCGTATTTCCGGGACAGGGCTGGCGAGCAGTACTTC. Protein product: CASSQAYFRDRAGEQYF.

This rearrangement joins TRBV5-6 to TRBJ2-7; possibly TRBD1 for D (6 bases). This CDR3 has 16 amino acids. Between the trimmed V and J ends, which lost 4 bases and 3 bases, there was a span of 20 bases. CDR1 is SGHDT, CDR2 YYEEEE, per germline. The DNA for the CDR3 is TGTGCCAGCAGCCTTACCCTAACAACAGGGTTCTACGAGCAGTACTTC. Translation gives CASSLTLTTGFYEQYF.

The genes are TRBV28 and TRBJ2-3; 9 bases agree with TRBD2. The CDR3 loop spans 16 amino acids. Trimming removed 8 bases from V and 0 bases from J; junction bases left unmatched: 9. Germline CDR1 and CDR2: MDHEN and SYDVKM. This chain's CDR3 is CASSFRGRASTDTQYF. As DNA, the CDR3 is TGTGCCAGCTCTTTTCGCGGGAGGGCTAGCACAGATACGCAGTATTTT.

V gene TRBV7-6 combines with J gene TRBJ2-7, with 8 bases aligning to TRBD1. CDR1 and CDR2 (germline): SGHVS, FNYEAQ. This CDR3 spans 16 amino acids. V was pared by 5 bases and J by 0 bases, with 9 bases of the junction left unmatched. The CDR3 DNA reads TGTGCCAGCAGCCGTGGACAGGGTTTAAGCTCCTACGAGCAGTACTTC. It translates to CASSRGQGLSSYEQYF.

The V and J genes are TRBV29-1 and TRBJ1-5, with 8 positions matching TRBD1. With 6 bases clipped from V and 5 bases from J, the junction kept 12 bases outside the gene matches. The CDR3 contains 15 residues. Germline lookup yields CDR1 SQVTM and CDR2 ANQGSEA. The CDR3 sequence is CSVAKTGGQDQPQHF. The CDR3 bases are TGCAGCGTGGCCAAAACAGGGGGACAAGATCAGCCCCAGCATTTT. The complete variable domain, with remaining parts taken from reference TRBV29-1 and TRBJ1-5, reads SAVISQKPSRDICQRGTSLTIQCQVDSQVTMMFWYRQQPGQSLTLIATANQGSEATYESGFVIDKFPISRPNLTFSTLTVSNMSPEDSSIYLCSVAKTGGQDQPQHFGDGTRLSIL.

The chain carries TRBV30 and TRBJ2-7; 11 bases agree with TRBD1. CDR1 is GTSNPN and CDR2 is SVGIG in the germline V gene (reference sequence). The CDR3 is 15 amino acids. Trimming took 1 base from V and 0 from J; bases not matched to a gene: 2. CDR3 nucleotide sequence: TGTGCCTGGAGTGGGGGACAGGGGGACTCCTACGAGCAGTACTTC. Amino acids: CAWSGGQGDSYEQYF.

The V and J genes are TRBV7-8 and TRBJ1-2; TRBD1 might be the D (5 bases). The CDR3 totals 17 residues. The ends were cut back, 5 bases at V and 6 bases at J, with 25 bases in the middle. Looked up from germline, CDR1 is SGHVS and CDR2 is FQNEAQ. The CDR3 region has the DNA TGTGCCAGCAGCCTAACACGGGACTCAGTTCAAAATGATGGCTACACCTTC. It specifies CASSLTRDSVQNDGYTF.

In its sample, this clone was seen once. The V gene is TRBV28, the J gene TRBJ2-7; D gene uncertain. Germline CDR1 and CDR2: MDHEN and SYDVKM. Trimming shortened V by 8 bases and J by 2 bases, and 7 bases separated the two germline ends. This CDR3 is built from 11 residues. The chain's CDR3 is CASQTPYEQYF. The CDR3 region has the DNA TGTGCCAGCCAAACACCCTACGAGCAGTACTTC.

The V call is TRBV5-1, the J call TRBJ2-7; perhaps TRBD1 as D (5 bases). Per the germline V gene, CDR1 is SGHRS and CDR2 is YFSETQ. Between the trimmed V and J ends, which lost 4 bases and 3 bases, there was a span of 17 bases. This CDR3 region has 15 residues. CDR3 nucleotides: TGCGCCAGCAGCACCGGACACGACACTAACTACGAGCAGTACTTC. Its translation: CASSTGHDTNYEQYF.

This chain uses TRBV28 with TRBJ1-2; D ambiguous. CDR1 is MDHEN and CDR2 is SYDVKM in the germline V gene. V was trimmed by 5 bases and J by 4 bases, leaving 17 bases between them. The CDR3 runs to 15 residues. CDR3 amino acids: CASSPSRQAIYGYTF. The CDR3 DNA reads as TGTGCCAGCAGTCCCAGTCGGCAGGCAATCTATGGCTACACCTTC.

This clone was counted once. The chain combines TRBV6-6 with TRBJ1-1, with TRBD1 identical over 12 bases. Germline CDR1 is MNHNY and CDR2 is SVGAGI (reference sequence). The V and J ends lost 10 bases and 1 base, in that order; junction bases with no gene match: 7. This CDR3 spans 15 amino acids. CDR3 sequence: CATDRDRGPNTEAFF. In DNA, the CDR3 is TGTGCCACGGACCGGGACAGGGGGCCGAACACTGAAGCTTTCTTT.

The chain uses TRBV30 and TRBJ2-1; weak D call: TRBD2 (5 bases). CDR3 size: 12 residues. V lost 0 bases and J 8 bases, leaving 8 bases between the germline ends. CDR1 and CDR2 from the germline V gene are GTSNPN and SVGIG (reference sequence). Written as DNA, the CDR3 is TGTGCCTGGAGTGTACTAGGCGATGAGCAGTTCTTC. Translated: CAWSVLGDEQFF. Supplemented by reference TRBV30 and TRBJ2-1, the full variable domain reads SQTIHQWPATLVQPVGSPLSLECTVEGTSNPNLYWYRQAAGRGLQLLFYSVGIGQISSEVPQNLSASRPQDRQFILSSKKLLLSDSGFYLCAWSVLGDEQFFGPGTRLTVL.

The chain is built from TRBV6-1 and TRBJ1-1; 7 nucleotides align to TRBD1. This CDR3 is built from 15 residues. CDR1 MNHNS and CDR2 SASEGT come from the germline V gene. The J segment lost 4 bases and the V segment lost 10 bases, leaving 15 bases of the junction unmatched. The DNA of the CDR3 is TGTGCCACGACAGGGCCCCTCCGAGTGGGCACTGAAGCTTTCTTT. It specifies CATTGPLRVGTEAFF.

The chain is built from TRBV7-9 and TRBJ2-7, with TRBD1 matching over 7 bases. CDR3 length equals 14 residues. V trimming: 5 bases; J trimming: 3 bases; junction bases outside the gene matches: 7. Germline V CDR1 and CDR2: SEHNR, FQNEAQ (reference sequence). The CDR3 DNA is TGTGCCAGCAGCACCGGGGCAGGGGGCTACGAGCAGTACTTC. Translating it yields CASSTGAGGYEQYF.

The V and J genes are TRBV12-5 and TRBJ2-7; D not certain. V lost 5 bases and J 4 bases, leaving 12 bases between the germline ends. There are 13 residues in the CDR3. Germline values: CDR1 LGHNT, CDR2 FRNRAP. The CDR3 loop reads CASGPPGYYEQYF. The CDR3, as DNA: TGTGCTAGTGGTCCTCCGGGTTATTACGAGCAGTACTTC.